This TCR beta chain was obtained from a study of blood T cell repertoires in COVID-19. Study information: The United States, Italy and Spain provided the acute and convalescent COVID-19 samples. Sources were T cells, B-cell-depleted T cells, or PBMCs; the material itself was cDNA or gDNA.

This CDR3 has 18 amino acids. CDR1 KGHDR and CDR2 SFDVKD come from the germline V gene. Deletions cut 0 bases from V and 4 bases from J, with 17 bases between. Original processing methods: Using reference gene primer amplification, nucleated cell counts were estimated. Here immunoSEQ multiplex PCR was the method, and the copy in TCRdb shows in-frame clones only, minus some. V, J and clone size reflect that table, while D and trimming were determined from the DNA. The table has nearly 250,000 clones, 70% to 85% seen once. Input material: peripheral blood. This sequence joins TRBV24-1 and TRBJ1-4, with D possibly matching TRBD1 (6 bases). The origin of this receptor is a woman of 80 years or more with acute or convalescent COVID-19. CDR3 loop: CATSDLQVPGHLNEKLFF. CDR3 coding DNA: TGTGCCACCAGTGATTTGCAGGTCCCGGGACACCTTAATGAAAAACTGTTTTTT.